This TCR beta chain derives from a study of CD8+CD57+ T cells in acquired aplastic anemia. General study points: Twenty-nine shared CD8+ CDR3s appeared highly expressed within patients' immunodominant clones.

The sample holds a few counts of this clonotype. The target antigen is unknown. TCR beta VDJ and CDR3 profiles were obtained from a genomic DNA template. TCRdb used MiXCR to reprocess the reads, holding one entry per CDR3 protein. The table lists more than 150,000 distinct CDR3 sequences, 40% to 55% of them singletons, with 2.5% to 3.5% in the top ten. The sequence came from a human donor in good health. The sample comprised sorted CD4+, CD8+, or CD8+CD57+ T cells (not recorded which) from PBMCs.

The CDR3 DNA reads as TGCAGTGCTAGAGATCTGGGCTCCTACGAGCAGTACTTC. Translation gives CSARDLGSYEQYF. The chain employs TRBV20-1 and TRBJ2-7; D uncertain. The V gene's germline CDR1 is DFQATT and CDR2 SNEGSKA (reference sequence). V was cut by 0 bases and J by 0 bases, with 6 bases left in between. This CDR3 has 13 amino acids.